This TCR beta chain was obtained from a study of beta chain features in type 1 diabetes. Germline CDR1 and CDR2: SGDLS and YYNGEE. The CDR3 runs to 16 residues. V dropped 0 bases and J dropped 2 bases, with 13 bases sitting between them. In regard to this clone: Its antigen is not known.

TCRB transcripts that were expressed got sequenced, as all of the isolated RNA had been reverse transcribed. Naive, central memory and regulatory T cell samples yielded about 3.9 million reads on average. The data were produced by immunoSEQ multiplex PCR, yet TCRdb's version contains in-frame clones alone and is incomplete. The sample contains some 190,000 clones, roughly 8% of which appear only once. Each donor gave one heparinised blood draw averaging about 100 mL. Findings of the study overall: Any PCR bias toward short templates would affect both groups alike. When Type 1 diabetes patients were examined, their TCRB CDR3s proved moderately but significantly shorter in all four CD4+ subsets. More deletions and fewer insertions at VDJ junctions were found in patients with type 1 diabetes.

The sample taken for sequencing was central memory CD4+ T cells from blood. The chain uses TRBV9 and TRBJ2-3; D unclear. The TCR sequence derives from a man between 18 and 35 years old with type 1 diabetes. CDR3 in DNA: TGTGCCAGCAGCGTAGGGAGTTACCAGATCACAGATACGCAGTATTTT. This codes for CASSVGSYQITDTQYF. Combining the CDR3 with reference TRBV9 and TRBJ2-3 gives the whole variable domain DSGVTQTPKHLITATGQRVTLRCSPRSGDLSVYWYQQSLDQGLQFLIQYYNGEERAKGNILERFSAQQFPDLHSELNLSSLELGDSALYFCASSVGSYQITDTQYFGPGTRLTVL.